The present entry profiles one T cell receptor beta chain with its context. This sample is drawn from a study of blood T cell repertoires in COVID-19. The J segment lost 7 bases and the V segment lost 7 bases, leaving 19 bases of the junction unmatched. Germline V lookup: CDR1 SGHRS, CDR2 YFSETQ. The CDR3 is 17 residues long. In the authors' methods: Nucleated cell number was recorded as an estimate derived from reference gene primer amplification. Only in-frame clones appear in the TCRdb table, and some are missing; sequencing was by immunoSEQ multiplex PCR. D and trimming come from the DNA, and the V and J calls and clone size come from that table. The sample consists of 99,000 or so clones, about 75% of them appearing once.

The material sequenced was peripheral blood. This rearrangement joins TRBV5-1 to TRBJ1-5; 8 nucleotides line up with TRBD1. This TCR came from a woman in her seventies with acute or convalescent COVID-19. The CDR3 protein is CASGSRTGLGSTQPQHF. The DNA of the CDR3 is TGCGCCAGCGGGTCCCGGACAGGGCTCGGTTCAACCCAGCCCCAGCATTTT.